Below are 3 T cell receptor beta chains sequenced from a single sample in a study of blood T cell repertoires in COVID-19. Clones were sequenced by immunoSEQ multiplex PCR, and TCRdb holds only the in-frame ones, with some missing. The data contain about 95,000 clones, 75% to 85% of them seen just once; the ten biggest clones take up 4% to 6%. The specimen sequenced was peripheral blood. These receptors came from a man of 80 years or more with COVID-19, enrolled during active disease.

This rearrangement joins TRBV10-3 to TRBJ2-3; 9 nucleotides align to TRBD2. V lost 4 bases and J lost 2; bases outside the gene matches: 4. The CDR3 is 15 amino acids. Germline assignment: CDR1 ENHRY and CDR2 SYGVKD. CDR3 DNA sequence: TGTGCCATCAGTGTGCTAGCGGGACACACAGATACGCAGTATTTT. This encodes CAISVLAGHTDTQYF.

The chain combines TRBV4-2 with TRBJ2-1; 7 bases are a match to TRBD2. Trimming cost V 0 bases and J 4 bases; bases outside gene matches: 9. From germline, CDR1 is LGHNA and CDR2 YNFKEQ. The CDR3 totals 17 residues. CDR3 sequence reads: CASSQDVRPSGYNEQFF. The CDR3 nucleotides read TGTGCCAGCAGCCAAGATGTTAGGCCTAGCGGATACAATGAGCAGTTCTTC.

V is TRBV19 and J is TRBJ1-1; D gene uncertain. CDR1 is LNHDA, CDR2 SQIVND, per germline (reference sequence). Trimming took off 5 bases at V and 0 bases at J, with 7 bases between the two ends. The CDR3 consists of 13 residues. As DNA, the CDR3 is TGTGCCAGTAGTGGGCAGATGAACACTGAAGCTTTCTTT. This encodes CASSGQMNTEAFF.